This entry concerns a single T cell receptor (beta chain). In the original workflow: Amplification from reference gene primers served as the basis for estimated nucleated cell counts. Generated by immunoSEQ multiplex PCR, the TCRdb table keeps only in-frame clones and is missing some. The DNA was the basis for D and trimming; V, J and clone size are from that table. The repertoire has 95,000 to 110,000 clones, about 90% of them found once; the top ten carry about 3%. The record originates from a study of blood T cell repertoires in COVID-19. Across the whole study: Spain, Italy and the United States supplied samples that represented acute and convalescent COVID-19.

Germline-derived CDR1 and CDR2 are SGHRS and YFSETQ. Trimming cost V 0 bases and J 3 bases; bases outside gene matches: 7. The CDR3 is 16 residues long. This clonotype was obtained from a human donor in a cohort sampled during active COVID-19. The chain recombines TRBV5-1 with TRBJ2-3, with 7 bases that match TRBD2. The sequencing input was peripheral blood. In nucleotides, the CDR3 is TGCGCCAGCAGCTTGGGAGCTCAAGCGGGGACAGATACGCAGTATTTT. Protein product: CASSLGAQAGTDTQYF.